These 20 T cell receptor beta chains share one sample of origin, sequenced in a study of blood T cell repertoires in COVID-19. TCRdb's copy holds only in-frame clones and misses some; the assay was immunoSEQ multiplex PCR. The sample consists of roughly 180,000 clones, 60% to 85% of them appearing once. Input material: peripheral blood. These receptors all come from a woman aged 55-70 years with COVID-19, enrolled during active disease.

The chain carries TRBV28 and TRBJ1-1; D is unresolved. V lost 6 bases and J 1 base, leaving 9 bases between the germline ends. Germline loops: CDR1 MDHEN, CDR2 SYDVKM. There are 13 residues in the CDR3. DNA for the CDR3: TGTGCCAGCAGACTGACGGGGAACACTGAAGCTTTCTTT. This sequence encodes CASRLTGNTEAFF.

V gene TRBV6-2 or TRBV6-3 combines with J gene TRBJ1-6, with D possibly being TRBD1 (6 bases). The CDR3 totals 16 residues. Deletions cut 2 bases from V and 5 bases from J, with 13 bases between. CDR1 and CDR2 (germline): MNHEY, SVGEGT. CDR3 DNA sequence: TGTGCCAGCAGTTACGAGGGGGGGTTGAATAATTCACCCCTCCACTTT. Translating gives CASSYEGGLNNSPLHF.

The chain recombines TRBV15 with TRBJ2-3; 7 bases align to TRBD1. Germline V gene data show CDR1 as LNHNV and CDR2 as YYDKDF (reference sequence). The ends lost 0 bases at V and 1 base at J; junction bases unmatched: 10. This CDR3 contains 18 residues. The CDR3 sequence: CATSRDRLLTGGTDTQYF. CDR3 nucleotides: TGTGCCACCAGCAGAGATAGATTGTTAACAGGGGGCACAGATACGCAGTATTTT.

CDR3 coding DNA: TGTGCCAGCAGTTACGATCGACAGGGCACTGAAGCTTTCTTT. Translation: CASSYDRQGTEAFF. The rearrangement uses TRBV6-5 and TRBJ1-1; 7 bases are a match to TRBD1. The CDR3 contains 14 residues. Per germline, CDR1 MNHEY and CDR2 SVGAGI. V was pared by 2 bases and J by 4 bases, with 4 bases of the junction left unmatched.

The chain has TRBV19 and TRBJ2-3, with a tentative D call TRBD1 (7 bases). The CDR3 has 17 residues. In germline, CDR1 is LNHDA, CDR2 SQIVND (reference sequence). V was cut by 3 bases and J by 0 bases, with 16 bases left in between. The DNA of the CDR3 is TGTGCCAGTAGTATCCCACGAGGAGGGGGCAGCACAGATACGCAGTATTTT. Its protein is CASSIPRGGGSTDTQYF.

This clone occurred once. This CDR3 reads CASTRGGQNTGELFF. The CDR3 bases are TGTGCCAGCACTCGAGGGGGCCAGAACACCGGGGAGCTGTTTTTT. The rearrangement joins TRBV9 to TRBJ2-2; 7 bases are shared with TRBD1. This CDR3 is built from 15 residues. V trimming: 6 bases; J trimming: 1 base; junction bases outside the gene matches: 6. Germline V gene data show CDR1 as SGDLS and CDR2 as YYNGEE.

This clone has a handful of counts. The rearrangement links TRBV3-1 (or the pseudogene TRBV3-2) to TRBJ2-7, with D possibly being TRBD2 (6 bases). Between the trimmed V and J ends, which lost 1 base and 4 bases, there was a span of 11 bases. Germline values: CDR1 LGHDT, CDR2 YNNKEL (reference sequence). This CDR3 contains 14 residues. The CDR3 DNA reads TGTGCCAGCAGCCAAGGAAGCGGGCGATACGAGCAGTACTTC. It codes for CASSQGSGRYEQYF.

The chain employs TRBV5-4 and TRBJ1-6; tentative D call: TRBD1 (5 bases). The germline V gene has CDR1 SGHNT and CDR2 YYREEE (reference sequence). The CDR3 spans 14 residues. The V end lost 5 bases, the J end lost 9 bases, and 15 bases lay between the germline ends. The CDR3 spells CASRPEIGASPLHF. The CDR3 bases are TGTGCCAGCAGACCAGAGATTGGGGCTTCACCCCTCCACTTT.

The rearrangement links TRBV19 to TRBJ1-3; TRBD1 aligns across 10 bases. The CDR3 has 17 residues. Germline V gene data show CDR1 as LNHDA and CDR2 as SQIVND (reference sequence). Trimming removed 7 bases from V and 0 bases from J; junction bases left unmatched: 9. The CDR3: CASNTPGQGFSGNTIYF. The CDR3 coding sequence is TGTGCCAGTAACACCCCGGGACAGGGGTTCTCTGGAAACACCATATATTTT.

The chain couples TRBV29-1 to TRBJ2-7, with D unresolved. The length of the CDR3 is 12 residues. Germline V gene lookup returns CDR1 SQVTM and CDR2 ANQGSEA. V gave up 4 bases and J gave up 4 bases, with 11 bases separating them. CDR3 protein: CSVVRLLYEQYF. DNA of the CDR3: TGCAGCGTTGTCAGGTTACTTTACGAGCAGTACTTC.

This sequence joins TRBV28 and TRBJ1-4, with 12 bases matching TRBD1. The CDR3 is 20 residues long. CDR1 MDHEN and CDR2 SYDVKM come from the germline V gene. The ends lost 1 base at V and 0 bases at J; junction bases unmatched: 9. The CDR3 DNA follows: TGTGCCAGCAGTTTATACGGGACAGGGGGCCTGCTTGCAACTAATGAAAAACTGTTTTTT. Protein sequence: CASSLYGTGGLLATNEKLFF. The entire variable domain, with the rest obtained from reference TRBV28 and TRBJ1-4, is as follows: DVKVTQSSRYLVKRTGEKVFLECVQDMDHENMFWYRQDPGLGLRLIYFSYDVKMKEKGDIPEGYSVSREKKERFSLILESASTNQTSMYLCASSLYGTGGLLATNEKLFFGSGTQLSVL.

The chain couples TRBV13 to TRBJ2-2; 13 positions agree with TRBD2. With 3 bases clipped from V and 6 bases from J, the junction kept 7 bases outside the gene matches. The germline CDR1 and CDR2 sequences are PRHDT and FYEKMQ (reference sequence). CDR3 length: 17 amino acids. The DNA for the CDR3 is TGTGCCAGCAGCTTGAAAGGACTAGCGGGAGTGTCCGGGGAGCTGTTTTTT. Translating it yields CASSLKGLAGVSGELFF. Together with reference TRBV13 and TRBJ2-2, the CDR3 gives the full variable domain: AAGVIQSPRHLIKEKRETATLKCYPIPRHDTVYWYQQGPGQDPQFLISFYEKMQSDKGSIPDRFSAQQFSDYHSELNMSSLELGDSALYFCASSLKGLAGVSGELFFGEGSRLTVL.

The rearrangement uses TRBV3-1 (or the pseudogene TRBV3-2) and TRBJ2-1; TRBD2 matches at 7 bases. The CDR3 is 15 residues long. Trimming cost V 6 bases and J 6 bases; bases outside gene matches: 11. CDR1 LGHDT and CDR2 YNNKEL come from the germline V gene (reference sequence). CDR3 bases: TGTGCCAGCAGTCGTAGCGGGTCCCACGGCAATGAGCAGTTCTTC. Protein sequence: CASSRSGSHGNEQFF.

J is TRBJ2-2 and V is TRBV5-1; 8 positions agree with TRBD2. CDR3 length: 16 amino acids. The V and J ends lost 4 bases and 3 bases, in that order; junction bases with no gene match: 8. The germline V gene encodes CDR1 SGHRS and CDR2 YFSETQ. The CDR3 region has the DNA TGCGCCAGCAGCCCTCACGGGCGGGGGGACACCGGGGAGCTGTTTTTT. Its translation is CASSPHGRGDTGELFF.

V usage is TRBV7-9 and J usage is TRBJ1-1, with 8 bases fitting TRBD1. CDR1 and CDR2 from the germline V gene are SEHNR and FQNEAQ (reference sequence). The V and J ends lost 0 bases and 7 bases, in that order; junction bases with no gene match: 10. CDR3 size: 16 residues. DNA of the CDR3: TGTGCCAGCAGCTTAGCGAGTGGCAGGGGGCGAGATGAAGCTTTCTTT. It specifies CASSLASGRGRDEAFF.

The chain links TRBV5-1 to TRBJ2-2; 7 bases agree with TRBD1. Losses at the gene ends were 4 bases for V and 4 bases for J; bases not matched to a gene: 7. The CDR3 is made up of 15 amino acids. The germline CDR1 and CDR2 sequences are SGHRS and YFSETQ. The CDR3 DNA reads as TGCGCCAGCAGCCTCACGACAGGGCTCACCGGGGAGCTGTTTTTT. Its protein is CASSLTTGLTGELFF.

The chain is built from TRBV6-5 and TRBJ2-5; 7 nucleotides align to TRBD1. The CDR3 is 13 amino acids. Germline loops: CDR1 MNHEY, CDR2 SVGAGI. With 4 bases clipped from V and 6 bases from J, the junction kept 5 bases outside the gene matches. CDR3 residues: CASSSNRGQTQYF. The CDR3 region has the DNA TGTGCCAGCAGTTCCAACAGGGGTCAGACCCAGTACTTC.

CDR3 bases: TGCACCTCGGTAACAGGGTATGGCTACACCTTC. It is translated as CTSVTGYGYTF. The chain joins TRBV20-1 to TRBJ1-2, with D perhaps matching TRBD1 (6 bases). The CDR3 spans 11 residues. Germline-derived CDR1 and CDR2 are DFQATT and SNEGSKA (reference sequence).

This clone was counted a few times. In DNA, the CDR3 is TGTGCCAGCAGTTACTGGGGGCGATTGGGAGACGGCTACACCTTC. As protein: CASSYWGRLGDGYTF. The V gene is TRBV6-6, the J gene TRBJ1-2; TRBD1 might be the D (6 bases). Germline V gene data show CDR1 as MNHNY and CDR2 as SVGAGI (reference sequence). CDR3 length: 15 amino acids. V shed 1 base and J shed 8 bases, with 17 bases lying between them.

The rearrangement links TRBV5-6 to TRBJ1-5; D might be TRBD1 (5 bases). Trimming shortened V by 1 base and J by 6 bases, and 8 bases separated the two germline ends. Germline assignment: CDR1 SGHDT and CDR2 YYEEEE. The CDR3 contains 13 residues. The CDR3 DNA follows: TGTGCCAGCAGCTTGCAGGGAGGTCAGCCCCAGCATTTT. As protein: CASSLQGGQPQHF.